The next 20 T cell receptor beta chains were all read from a single sample in a study of T cells in women clearing cervical HPV infection. Repertoires were generated with immunoSEQ multiplex PCR, while TCRdb's copy carries only in-frame clones and drops some. The sample includes 30,000 to 40,000 clones. The sample taken for sequencing was blood buffy coat. Every receptor here comes from a woman between 18 and 70 years old with a cervical HPV16 infection that either progressed to CIN3+ or cleared (not recorded which).

Turning to this clone: The read falls 3 residues short of the CDR3 end, and the missing part is taken from the germline J gene. V gene TRBV2 combines with J gene TRBJ1-2; D remains unclear. The V end was cut by 1 base, the J end by 4 bases, with 13 bases between. The CDR3 has 15 residues. Per the germline V gene, CDR1 is SNHLY and CDR2 is FYNNEI. CDR3 DNA, as far as it was read: TGTGCCAGCAGTGAAGACAGCCGGAGGAGCTATGGC. Its protein product is CASSEDSRRSYG. Given in full, the CDR3 is CASSEDSRRSYGYTF.

On this clone itself: The read comes to an end 3 residues before the CDR3 does, leaving the germline J gene to fill in the end. This rearrangement joins TRBV7-2 to TRBJ1-1; 8 bases map to TRBD1. The junction had 2 bases not matched to a gene; V was cut back by 4 bases and J by 1 base. Germline V CDR1 and CDR2: SGHTA, FQGNSA. The CDR3 consists of 14 residues. The CDR3 loop is CASSWQGANTEAFF. CDR3 DNA (partial): TGTGCCAGCAGCTGGCAGGGGGCGAACACTGAA.

A word on this clone: The observed sequence ends 3 residues before the CDR3 terminus, with the missing tail filled in from the germline J gene. The V and J genes are TRBV29-1 and TRBJ2-7, with a tentative D call TRBD1 (5 bases). CDR1 and CDR2 from the germline V gene are SQVTM and ANQGSEA. The CDR3 has 16 residues. Between the trimmed V and J ends, which lost 1 base and 4 bases, there was a span of 20 bases. The covered CDR3 bases are TGCAGCGTTGAAGGCCTCCTAGATAAGCCAGGGTACGAG. Translated: CSVEGLLDKPGYE. The CDR3 in its entirety is CSVEGLLDKPGYEQYF.

Remarks on this clone: The CDR3 goes on 3 residues after the read ends, and that part is filled in from the germline J gene. The rearrangement links TRBV7-2 to TRBJ1-2; unclear D gene. The length of the CDR3 is 17 residues. Germline CDR1 SGHTA, CDR2 FQGNSA. This CDR3 is CASSLAPTSGRRDTYTF. Partial CDR3 DNA: TGTGCCAGCAGCTTAGCCCCTACTAGCGGGAGGCGGGATACC.

The CDR3 here is CARQGALTNEKLFF. CDR3 DNA (partial): TGTGCCAGACAGGGGGCGCTTACTAATGAAAAA. The genes are TRBV2 and TRBJ1-4; 9 bases line up with TRBD1. The read stops 3 residues short of the end of the CDR3; the missing end is completed from the germline J gene. From germline, CDR1 is SNHLY and CDR2 FYNNEI. This CDR3 spans 14 amino acids. With 9 bases clipped from V and 2 bases from J, the junction kept 4 bases outside the gene matches.

Concerning this clone itself: The DNA ends 3 residues before the CDR3 does, and the rest of the CDR3 is filled in from the germline J gene. V gene TRBV19 combines with J gene TRBJ2-3, with 14 nucleotides matching TRBD2. The V and J ends lost 0 bases and 4 bases, in that order; junction bases with no gene match: 15. The CDR3 is made up of 21 amino acids. The germline V gene encodes CDR1 LNHDA and CDR2 SQIVND (reference sequence). Partial CDR3 DNA: TGTGCCAGTAGTATAGATCACCTAGGACTAGCGGGAGGCCATGGGTCAGATACG. Amino acids: CASSIDHLGLAGGHGSDT. The full CDR3 is CASSIDHLGLAGGHGSDTQYF.

A remark on this clone: The CDR3 end lies 3 residues beyond the end of the read and is filled in from the germline J gene. The chain joins TRBV30 to TRBJ2-7; D perhaps matches TRBD2 (5 bases). Germline CDR1 is GTSNPN and CDR2 is SVGIG (reference sequence). Trimming took off 1 base at V and 6 bases at J, with 13 bases between the two ends. The CDR3 covers 13 residues. The sequenced CDR3 bases are TGTGCCTGGAGTGGTTATAGCGTGGGCGAG. Protein product: CAWSGYSVGE. The CDR3 reads in full as CAWSGYSVGEQYF.

Of note for this clone: The CDR3 end is not reached by the read, which stops 3 residues before it; the germline J gene fills it in. The chain has TRBV23-1 and TRBJ1-3, with D possibly TRBD1 on 6 matching bases. TRBV23-1 is annotated as an ORF whose role is uncertain. With 6 bases removed from V and 2 bases from J, the gap between germline ends came to 14 bases. This CDR3 region has 15 residues. The CDR3 bases that were read are TGCGCCAGCAGCCGAGAACAGGGCGCTGGAAACACC. Protein product: CASSREQGAGNT. The whole CDR3 sequence is CASSREQGAGNTIYF.

About this clone itself: With the read ending 3 residues before the CDR3 end, the germline J gene is used to fill in that end. This chain connects TRBV2 to TRBJ1-2; 9 nucleotides align to TRBD1. The CDR3 is 12 residues long. Germline V lookup: CDR1 SNHLY, CDR2 FYNNEI. CDR3 in amino acids: CASRGTGNDYTF. CDR3 bases read: TGTGCCAGCAGGGGGACAGGGAACGAC. The complete variable domain, with remaining parts taken from reference TRBV2 and TRBJ1-2, reads EPEVTQTPSHQVTQMGQEVILRCVPISNHLYFYWYRQILGQKVEFLVSFYNNEISEKSEIFDDQFSVERPDGSNFTLKIRSTKLEDSAMYFCASRGTGNDYTFGSGTRLTVV.

CDR3 sequence: CASSPIQGGGYTF. The part of the CDR3 DNA that was read is TGTGCCAGCAGCCCTATACAGGGTGGGGGC. J is TRBJ1-2 and V is TRBV7-3; weak D call: TRBD1 (6 bases). The missing CDR3 end, 3 residues past where the read stops, is filled in from the germline J gene. CDR1 SGHTA and CDR2 FQGTGA come from the germline V gene. The CDR3 spans 13 residues. The full variable domain, rest sourced from reference TRBV7-3 and TRBJ1-2, is GAGVSQTPSNKVTEKGKYVELRCDPISGHTALYWYRQSLGQGPEFLIYFQGTGAADDSGLPNDRFFAVRPEGSVSTLKIQRTERGDSAVYLCASSPIQGGGYTFGSGTRLTVV.

On this clone itself: Read data end 3 residues before the CDR3 end; the end is taken from the germline J gene. The chain couples TRBV18 to TRBJ2-3, with a possible D match to TRBD2 (6 bases). Per germline, CDR1 KGHSH and CDR2 LQKENI. This CDR3 is built from 16 residues. V lost 0 bases to trimming and J lost 4 bases, with 14 bases between them. CDR3 DNA, as far as it was read: TGTGCCAGCTCACCACCTGGCGGGATCAGGTCAGATACG. It encodes CASSPPGGIRSDT. In full, the CDR3 reads CASSPPGGIRSDTQYF.

Concerning this clone itself: Sequencing ends 3 residues short of the CDR3 end; the germline J gene provides the rest. The chain joins TRBV5-1 to TRBJ2-7, with D maybe TRBD2 (7 bases). The germline V gene encodes CDR1 SGHRS and CDR2 YFSETQ. The CDR3 covers 14 residues. Trimming left V 4 bases short and J 2 bases short, with 13 bases between. CDR3 region: CASSPQGLTYEQYF. CDR3 DNA (partial): TGCGCCAGCAGCCCACAGGGACTAACCTACGAG.

Regarding this clone: The read stops 3 residues short of the end of the CDR3; the missing end is completed from the germline J gene. The chain carries TRBV10-3 and TRBJ2-4; D might be TRBD2 (5 bases). Deletions cut 3 bases from V and 3 bases from J, with 15 bases between. The CDR3 runs 16 residues. Germline V gene data show CDR1 as ENHRY and CDR2 as SYGVKD. CDR3 region: CAISEFTRHGKNIQYF. The CDR3 bases that were read are TGTGCCATCAGTGAATTCACTAGGCATGGCAAAAACATT.

Comments on this clone: The sequenced fragment ends 3 residues before the CDR3 boundary, so the rest is inferred from the germline J gene. V and J are TRBV30 and TRBJ1-3; D may be TRBD1 (6 bases). This CDR3 contains 15 residues. The germline V gene has CDR1 GTSNPN and CDR2 SVGIG (reference sequence). V dropped 0 bases and J dropped 0 bases, with 9 bases sitting between them. CDR3 bases read: TGTGCCTGGAGTGTAGGACAGTTCTCTGGAAACACC. It is translated as CAWSVGQFSGNT. The complete CDR3 protein is CAWSVGQFSGNTIYF.

Judged by frequency, this clone is large. Incomplete CDR3 DNA: TGTGCCAGCAGTCCCCCGGACAGGGGA. It specifies CASSPPDRG. The entire CDR3 sequence reads CASSPPDRGAFF. The J gene is TRBJ1-1, the V gene TRBV28; 9 bases match TRBD1. The read stops 3 residues short of the end of the CDR3; the missing end is completed from the germline J gene. CDR1 MDHEN and CDR2 SYDVKM come from the germline V gene. This CDR3 region has 12 residues.

Worth noting for this clone: Read coverage stops 3 residues before the CDR3 terminus; the germline J gene supplies the remainder. The V and J genes are TRBV7-9 and TRBJ1-2; maybe TRBD1 (6 bases). This CDR3 is 14 amino acids long. Germline CDR1 reads SEHNR; CDR2 reads FQNEAQ (reference sequence). CDR3 region: CASSPTGGSYDYTF. The sequenced part of the CDR3 DNA is TGTGCCAGCAGCCCCACGGGGGGCTCCTACGAC.

The CDR3 spells CASNGRGRRGYTF. The sequenced CDR3 bases are TGTGCCAGCAATGGCAGGGGGCGGCGAGGC. V is TRBV5-6 and J is TRBJ1-2; TRBD1 matches 8 bases. The read terminates 3 residues ahead of where the CDR3 ends, so the germline J gene completes it. The V gene's germline CDR1 is SGHDT and CDR2 YYEEEE. This CDR3 contains 13 residues.

Concerning this clone itself: The read falls 3 residues short of the CDR3 end, and the missing part is taken from the germline J gene. The chain recombines TRBV2 with TRBJ2-1; D remains unclear. Deletions cut 6 bases from V and 5 bases from J, with 17 bases between. Germline assignment: CDR1 SNHLY and CDR2 FYNNEI. The CDR3 runs to 15 residues. The chain's CDR3 is CASSPTLTFNNEQFF. The covered CDR3 bases are TGTGCCAGCAGCCCAACGTTGACTTTCAACAATGAG.

The CDR3 is CASSLEPTGAYGYTF. CDR3 DNA, as far as it was read: TGTGCCAGCAGCTTAGAACCGACAGGGGCTTATGGC. The V and J genes are TRBV11-2 and TRBJ1-2; 8 bases agree with TRBD1. Read data end 3 residues before the CDR3 end; the end is taken from the germline J gene. The CDR3 has 15 amino acids. The junction had 5 bases not matched to a gene; V was cut back by 0 bases and J by 5 bases. Per germline, CDR1 SGHAT and CDR2 FQNNGV.

To note about this clone: The CDR3 end is not reached by the read, which stops 3 residues before it; the germline J gene fills it in. The V gene is TRBV7-9, the J gene TRBJ2-2; D is perhaps TRBD1 or TRBD2 (5 bases each). This CDR3 comprises 14 residues. Germline CDR1 reads SEHNR; CDR2 reads FQNEAQ (reference sequence). Here the CDR3 reads CASSPGSHNEKLFF. The CDR3 DNA, read in part, is TGTGCCAGCAGTCCAGGGAGTCATAATGAAAAG.